Listed here are 10 T cell receptor beta chains from one sample, sequenced in a study of blood T cell repertoires in COVID-19. Sequencing was performed with immunoSEQ multiplex PCR; in TCRdb, only in-frame clones are kept and a portion is missing. This sample carries approximately 130,000 clones, around 87% of them seen once, and the ten largest clones take about 2%. Sequenced sample: peripheral blood. These receptors were collected from a woman aged 50 to 65 with acute or convalescent COVID-19.

The rearrangement joins TRBV7-9 to TRBJ1-2; the match to TRBD1 covers 7 bases. Germline V gene data show CDR1 as SEHNR and CDR2 as FQNEAQ (reference sequence). The CDR3 is made up of 15 amino acids. The trim removed 2 bases at V and 4 bases at J, leaving 7 bases unmatched. The CDR3 loop is CASSLPGGQAYGYTF. The CDR3 region has the DNA TGTGCCAGCAGCTTACCGGGCGGACAGGCCTATGGCTACACCTTC.

This rearrangement joins TRBV9 to TRBJ2-2; 8 bases match TRBD2. This CDR3 has 14 amino acids. The V and J ends lost 2 bases and 5 bases, in that order; junction bases with no gene match: 2. The germline CDR1 and CDR2 sequences are SGDLS and YYNGEE. CDR3 loop: CASSVLAGTGELFF. The CDR3 coding sequence is TGTGCCAGCAGCGTTTTAGCGGGGACCGGGGAGCTGTTTTTT.

This clone was recorded once. The chain employs TRBV7-2 and TRBJ1-2; 7 nucleotides agree with TRBD1. The CDR3 totals 15 residues. Germline V gene sequence: CDR1 SGHTA, CDR2 FQGNSA. The V and J ends lost 2 bases and 7 bases, in that order; junction bases with no gene match: 10. CDR3 amino acids: CASSLKLGGVGGYTF. Here the CDR3 DNA reads TGTGCCAGCAGCTTAAAGTTAGGGGGCGTGGGTGGCTACACCTTC.

The genes are TRBV5-4 and TRBJ1-1; D is unresolved. V was pared by 3 bases and J by 2 bases, with 8 bases between. The germline gives CDR1 SGHNT, CDR2 YYREEE (reference sequence). The length of the CDR3 is 13 residues. CDR3 DNA sequence: TGTGCCAGCAGCTCCGGGATCAACACTGAAGCTTTCTTT. It yields the protein CASSSGINTEAFF.

The V call is TRBV7-2, the J call TRBJ1-2, with D unclear. The CDR3 is made up of 15 amino acids. V was shortened by 2 bases and J by 4 bases, with 14 bases between the two germline ends. Germline V lookup: CDR1 SGHTA, CDR2 FQGNSA. The CDR3 here is CASSLTLRIVYGYTF. In nucleotides, the CDR3 is TGTGCCAGCAGCTTAACACTCAGGATCGTCTATGGCTACACCTTC.

The chain couples TRBV5-1 to TRBJ1-1, with a weak D call TRBD1 (5 bases). This CDR3 is 15 amino acids long. Germline assignment: CDR1 SGHRS and CDR2 YFSETQ. Between the trimmed V and J ends, which lost 2 bases and 0 bases, there was a span of 11 bases. CDR3 in amino acids: CASSFGAGLNTEAFF. Written as DNA, the CDR3 is TGCGCCAGCAGCTTCGGCGCAGGGCTGAACACTGAAGCTTTCTTT.

The V gene is TRBV5-1, the J gene TRBJ1-6, with 7 bases aligning to TRBD1. The trim removed 0 bases at V and 13 bases at J, leaving 7 bases unmatched. The CDR3 has 14 amino acids. Germline V gives CDR1 SGHRS, CDR2 YFSETQ. CDR3 coding DNA: TGCGCCAGCAGCTTGGGGACAGGCGTATTGCCCCTCCACTTT. Translated, it gives CASSLGTGVLPLHF.

The genes are TRBV4-1 and TRBJ1-5; 10 bases are a match to TRBD1. V lost 2 bases and J lost 0; bases outside the gene matches: 13. The CDR3 spans 20 residues. Germline-derived CDR1 and CDR2 are MGHRA and YSYEKL. CDR3 bases: TGCGCCAGCAGCCAACAGTACGGGGACAGGGGATTTTATAGCAATCAGCCCCAGCATTTT. Translated: CASSQQYGDRGFYSNQPQHF.

The chain combines TRBV5-5 with TRBJ2-3; D remains unclear. Trimming shortened V by 4 bases and J by 0 bases, and 12 bases separated the two germline ends. Looked up from germline, CDR1 is SGHKS and CDR2 is YYEKEE (reference sequence). The CDR3 is 15 amino acids. The CDR3 spells CASSRQVTSTDTQYF. The CDR3 DNA reads TGTGCCAGCAGCCGGCAAGTGACTAGCACAGATACGCAGTATTTT. Supplemented by reference TRBV5-5 and TRBJ2-3, the full variable domain reads DAGVTQSPTHLIKTRGQQVTLRCSPISGHKSVSWYQQVLGQGPQFIFQYYEKEERGRGNFPDRFSARQFPNYSSELNVNALLLGDSALYLCASSRQVTSTDTQYFGPGTRLTVL.

A single count supports this clone. This chain connects TRBV5-1 to TRBJ2-2, with a weak D call TRBD1 (6 bases). Trimming cost V 5 bases and J 4 bases, with 12 bases left between them. The CDR3 totals 14 residues. Germline values: CDR1 SGHRS, CDR2 YFSETQ. The CDR3 loop is CASSPQGPTGELFF. The CDR3 DNA is TGCGCCAGCAGTCCGCAGGGGCCCACCGGGGAGCTGTTTTTT.